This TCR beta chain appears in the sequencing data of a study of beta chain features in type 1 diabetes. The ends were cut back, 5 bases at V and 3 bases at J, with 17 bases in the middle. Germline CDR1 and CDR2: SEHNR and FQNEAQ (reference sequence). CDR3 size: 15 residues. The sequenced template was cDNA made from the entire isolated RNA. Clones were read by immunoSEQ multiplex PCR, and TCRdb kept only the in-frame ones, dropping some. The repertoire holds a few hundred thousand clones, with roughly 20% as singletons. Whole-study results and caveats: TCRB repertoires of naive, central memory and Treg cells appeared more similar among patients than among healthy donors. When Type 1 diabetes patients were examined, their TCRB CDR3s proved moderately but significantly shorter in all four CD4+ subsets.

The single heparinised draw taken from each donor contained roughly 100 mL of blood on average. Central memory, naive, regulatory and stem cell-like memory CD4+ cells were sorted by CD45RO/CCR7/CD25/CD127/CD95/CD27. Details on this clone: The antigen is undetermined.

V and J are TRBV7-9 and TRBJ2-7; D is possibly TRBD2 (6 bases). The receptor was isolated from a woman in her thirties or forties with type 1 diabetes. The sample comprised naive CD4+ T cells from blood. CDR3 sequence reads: CASSPGSRDLYEQYF. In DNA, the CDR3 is TGTGCCAGCAGCCCGGGTTCGCGGGATCTCTACGAGCAGTACTTC.